Listed below are T cell receptor beta chains from one sample, sequenced in a study of control samples from healthy donors and cancer patients. The data were produced by immunoSEQ multiplex PCR, yet TCRdb's version contains in-frame clones alone and is incomplete. The top ten hold 3.4% of the sample, which has about 120,000 clones, about 87% seen once. The material sequenced was blood. The receptors were gathered from a man in his forties or fifties in good health. CDR3s leave out the opening cysteine and the closing phenylalanine or tryptophan. A D gene is named only where the DNA matches it firmly.

CDR3aa: ASSRDRVLQQY
d_gene: TRBD1
v_gene: TRBV5-6
j_gene: TRBJ2-7
len: 11

CDR3aa: ASSYGDRASETQY
d_gene: TRBD1
v_gene: TRBV6-5
j_gene: TRBJ2-5
len: 13

CDR3aa: ASIYGNTGELF
d_gene: NA
v_gene: TRBV28
j_gene: TRBJ2-2
len: 11

CDR3aa: ASSEALSGGANTGELF
d_gene: TRBD2
v_gene: TRBV6-1
j_gene: TRBJ2-2
len: 16

CDR3aa: ASSQDRLASYGYT
d_gene: NA
v_gene: TRBV4-3
j_gene: TRBJ1-2
len: 13

CDR3aa: ASSPGTGTGIEKLF
d_gene: TRBD1
v_gene: TRBV27
j_gene: TRBJ1-4
len: 14

CDR3aa: ASSPHMRGLGFGIRKGNTIY
d_gene: NA
v_gene: TRBV4-1
j_gene: TRBJ1-3
len: 20

CDR3aa: ASRDRAYNSPLH
d_gene: NA
v_gene: TRBV27
j_gene: TRBJ1-6
len: 12

CDR3aa: ASSQEGAAPNSPLH
d_gene: NA
v_gene: TRBV4-1
j_gene: TRBJ1-6
len: 14

CDR3aa: ASRSEVSNTEAF
d_gene: NA
v_gene: TRBV5-6
j_gene: TRBJ1-1
len: 12

CDR3aa: ASSSYAGTGAEQY
d_gene: TRBD1
v_gene: TRBV7-2
j_gene: TRBJ2-7
len: 13

CDR3aa: ASSLGVDYGYT
d_gene: NA
v_gene: TRBV5-4
j_gene: TRBJ1-2
len: 11

CDR3aa: ASSLGVSGTGHLY
d_gene: NA
v_gene: TRBV7-9
j_gene: TRBJ1-5
len: 13

CDR3aa: ASRRVGNTEAF
d_gene: NA
v_gene: TRBV4-1
j_gene: TRBJ1-1
len: 11

CDR3aa: ATSREGRATDTQY
d_gene: NA
v_gene: TRBV15
j_gene: TRBJ2-3
len: 13

CDR3aa: ASSIGTRGLGTEAF
d_gene: NA
v_gene: TRBV19
j_gene: TRBJ1-1
len: 14